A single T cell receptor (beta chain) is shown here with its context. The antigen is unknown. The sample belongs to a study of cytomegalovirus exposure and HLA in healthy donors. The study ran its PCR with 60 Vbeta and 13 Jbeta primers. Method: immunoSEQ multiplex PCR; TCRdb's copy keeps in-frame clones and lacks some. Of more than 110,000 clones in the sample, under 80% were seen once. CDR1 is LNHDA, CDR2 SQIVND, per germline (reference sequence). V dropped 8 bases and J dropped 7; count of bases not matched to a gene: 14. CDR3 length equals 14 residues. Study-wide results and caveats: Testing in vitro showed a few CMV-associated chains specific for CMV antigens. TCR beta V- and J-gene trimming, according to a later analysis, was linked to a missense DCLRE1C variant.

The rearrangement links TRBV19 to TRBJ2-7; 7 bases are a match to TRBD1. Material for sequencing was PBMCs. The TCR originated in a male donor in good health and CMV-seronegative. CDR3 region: CASAVTGALREQYF. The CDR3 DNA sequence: TGTGCCAGTGCAGTTACAGGGGCCCTTAGGGAGCAGTACTTC.